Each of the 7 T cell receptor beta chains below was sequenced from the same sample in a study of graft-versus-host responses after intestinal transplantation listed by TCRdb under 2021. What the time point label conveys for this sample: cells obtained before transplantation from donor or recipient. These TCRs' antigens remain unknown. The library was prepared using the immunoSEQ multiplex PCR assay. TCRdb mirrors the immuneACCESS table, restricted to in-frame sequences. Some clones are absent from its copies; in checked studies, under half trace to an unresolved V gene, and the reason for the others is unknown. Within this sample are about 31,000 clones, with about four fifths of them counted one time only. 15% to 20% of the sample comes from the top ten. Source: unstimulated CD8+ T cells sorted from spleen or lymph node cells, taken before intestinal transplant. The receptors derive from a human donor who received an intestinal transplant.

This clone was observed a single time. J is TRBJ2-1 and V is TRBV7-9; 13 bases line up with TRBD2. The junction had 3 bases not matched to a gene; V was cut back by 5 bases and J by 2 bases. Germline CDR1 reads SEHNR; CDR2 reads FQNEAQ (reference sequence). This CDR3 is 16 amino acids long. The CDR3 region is CASSPGTSGTYNEQFF. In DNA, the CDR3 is TGTGCCAGCAGCCCTGGGACTAGCGGGACCTACAATGAGCAGTTCTTC.

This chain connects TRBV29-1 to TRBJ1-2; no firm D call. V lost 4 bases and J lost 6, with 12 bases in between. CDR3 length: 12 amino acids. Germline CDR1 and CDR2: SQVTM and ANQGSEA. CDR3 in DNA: TGCAGCGTTGGAGTTTATCCGGATGGCTACACCTTC. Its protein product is CSVGVYPDGYTF.

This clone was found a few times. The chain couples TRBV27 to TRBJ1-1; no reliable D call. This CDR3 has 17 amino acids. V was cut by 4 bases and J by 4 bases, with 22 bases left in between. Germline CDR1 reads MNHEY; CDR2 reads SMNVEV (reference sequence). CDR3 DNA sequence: TGTGCCAGCAGTTCCTCCCCCCACGAGGAGGACGGCACTGAAGCTTTCTTT. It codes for CASSSSPHEEDGTEAFF.

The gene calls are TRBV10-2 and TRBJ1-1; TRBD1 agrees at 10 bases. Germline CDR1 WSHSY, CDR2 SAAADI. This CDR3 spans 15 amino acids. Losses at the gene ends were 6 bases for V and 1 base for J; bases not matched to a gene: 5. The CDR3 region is CASSLTGGRNTEAFF. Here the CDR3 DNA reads TGCGCCAGCAGCCTGACAGGGGGCCGGAACACTGAAGCTTTCTTT.

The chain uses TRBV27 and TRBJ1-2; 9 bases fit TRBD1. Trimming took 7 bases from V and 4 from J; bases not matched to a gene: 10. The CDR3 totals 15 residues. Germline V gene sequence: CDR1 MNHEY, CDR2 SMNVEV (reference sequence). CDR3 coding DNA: TGTGCCAGCACCCCGGGACAGGGCCTGCTCTATGGCTACACCTTC. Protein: CASTPGQGLLYGYTF.

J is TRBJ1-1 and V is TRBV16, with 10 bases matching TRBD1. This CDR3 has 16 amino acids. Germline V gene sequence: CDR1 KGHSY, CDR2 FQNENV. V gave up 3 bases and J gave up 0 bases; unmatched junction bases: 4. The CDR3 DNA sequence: TGTGCCAGCAGCCAGCTGGGACAGGGGATGAACACTGAAGCTTTCTTT. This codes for CASSQLGQGMNTEAFF.

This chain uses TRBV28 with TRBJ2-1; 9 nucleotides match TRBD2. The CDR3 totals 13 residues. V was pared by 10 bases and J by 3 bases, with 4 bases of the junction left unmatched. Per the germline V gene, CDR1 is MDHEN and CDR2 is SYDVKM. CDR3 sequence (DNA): TGTGCCATTGCGACTAGCGGCTACAATGAGCAGTTCTTC. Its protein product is CAIATSGYNEQFF.